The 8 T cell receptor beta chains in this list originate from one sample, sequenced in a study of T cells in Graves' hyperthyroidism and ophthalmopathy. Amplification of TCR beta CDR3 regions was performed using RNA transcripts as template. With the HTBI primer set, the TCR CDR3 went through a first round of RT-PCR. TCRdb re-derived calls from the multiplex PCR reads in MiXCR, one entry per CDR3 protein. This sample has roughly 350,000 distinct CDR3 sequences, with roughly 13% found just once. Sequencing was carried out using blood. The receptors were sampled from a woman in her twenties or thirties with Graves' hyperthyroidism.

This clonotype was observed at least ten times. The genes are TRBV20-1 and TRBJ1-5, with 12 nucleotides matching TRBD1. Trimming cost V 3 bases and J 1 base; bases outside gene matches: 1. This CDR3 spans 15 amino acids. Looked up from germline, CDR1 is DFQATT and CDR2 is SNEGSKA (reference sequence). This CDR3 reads CSARGTGGSNQPQHF. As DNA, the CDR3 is TGCAGTGCTAGGGGGACAGGGGGCAGCAATCAGCCCCAGCATTTT.

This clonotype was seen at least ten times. The CDR3 spells CSATTGTKPGYEQFF. The DNA for the CDR3 is TGCAGTGCTACGACCGGGACTAAGCCGGGGTATGAGCAGTTCTTC. This chain uses TRBV20-1 with TRBJ2-1; 7 bases fit TRBD2. The length of the CDR3 is 15 residues. The trim removed 4 bases at V and 8 bases at J, leaving 14 bases unmatched. Germline V gene data show CDR1 as DFQATT and CDR2 as SNEGSKA (reference sequence).

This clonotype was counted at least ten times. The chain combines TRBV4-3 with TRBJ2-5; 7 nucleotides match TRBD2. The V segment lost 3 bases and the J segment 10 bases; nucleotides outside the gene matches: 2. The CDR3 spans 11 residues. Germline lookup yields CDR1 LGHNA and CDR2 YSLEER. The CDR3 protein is CASSQGGGQYF. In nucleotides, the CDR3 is TGCGCCAGCAGCCAGGGGGGGGGCCAGTACTTC.

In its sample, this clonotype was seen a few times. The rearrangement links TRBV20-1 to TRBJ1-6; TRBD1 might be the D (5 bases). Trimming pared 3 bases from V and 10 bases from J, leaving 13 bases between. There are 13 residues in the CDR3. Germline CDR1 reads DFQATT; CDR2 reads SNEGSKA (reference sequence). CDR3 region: CSASRDYWSPLHF. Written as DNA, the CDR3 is TGCAGTGCTAGTAGGGACTACTGGTCACCCCTCCACTTT.

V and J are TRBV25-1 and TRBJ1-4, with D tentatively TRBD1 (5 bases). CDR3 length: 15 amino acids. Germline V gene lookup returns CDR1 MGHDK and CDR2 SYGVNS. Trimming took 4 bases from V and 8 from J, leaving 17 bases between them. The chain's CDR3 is CASSGLGGAREKLFF. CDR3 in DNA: TGTGCCAGCAGTGGACTGGGGGGAGCACGCGAAAAACTGTTTTTT.

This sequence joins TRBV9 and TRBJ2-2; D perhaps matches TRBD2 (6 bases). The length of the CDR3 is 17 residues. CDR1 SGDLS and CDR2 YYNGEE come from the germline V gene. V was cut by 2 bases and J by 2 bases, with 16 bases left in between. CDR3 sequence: CASSVGLREPNTGELFF. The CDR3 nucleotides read TGTGCCAGCAGCGTGGGTCTACGGGAGCCCAACACCGGGGAGCTGTTTTTT. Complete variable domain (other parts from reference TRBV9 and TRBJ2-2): DSGVTQTPKHLITATGQRVTLRCSPRSGDLSVYWYQQSLDQGLQFLIQYYNGEERAKGNILERFSAQQFPDLHSELNLSSLELGDSALYFCASSVGLREPNTGELFFGEGSRLTVL.

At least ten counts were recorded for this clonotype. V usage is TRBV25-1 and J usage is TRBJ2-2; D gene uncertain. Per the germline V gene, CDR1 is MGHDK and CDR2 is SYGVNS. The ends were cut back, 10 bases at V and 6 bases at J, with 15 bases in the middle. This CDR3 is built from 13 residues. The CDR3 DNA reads TGTGCCACGACAATCACCGGCCCCGGGGAGCTGTTTTTT. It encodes CATTITGPGELFF.

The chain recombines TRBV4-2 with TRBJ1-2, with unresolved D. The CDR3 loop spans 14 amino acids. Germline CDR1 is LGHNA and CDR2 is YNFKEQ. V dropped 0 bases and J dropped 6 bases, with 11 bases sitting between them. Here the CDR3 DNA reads TGTGCCAGCAGCCAAGATATCCGCGATGATGGCTACACCTTC. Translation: CASSQDIRDDGYTF.